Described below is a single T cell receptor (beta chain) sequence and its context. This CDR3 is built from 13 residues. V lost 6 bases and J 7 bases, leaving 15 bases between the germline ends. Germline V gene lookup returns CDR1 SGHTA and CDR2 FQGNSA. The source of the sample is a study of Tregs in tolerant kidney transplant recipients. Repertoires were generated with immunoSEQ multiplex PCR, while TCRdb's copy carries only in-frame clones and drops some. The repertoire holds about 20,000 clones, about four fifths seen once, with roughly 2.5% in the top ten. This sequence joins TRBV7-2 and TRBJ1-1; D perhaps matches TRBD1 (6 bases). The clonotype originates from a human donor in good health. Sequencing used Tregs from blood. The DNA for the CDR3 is TGTGCCAGCAGTTCCACAGGGTTCGGTGAAGCTTTCTTT. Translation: CASSSTGFGEAFF.